This T cell receptor beta chain was identified during a study of T cells in localized non-small cell lung cancer. The CDR3 length is 18 residues. CDR1 SGHDT and CDR2 YYEEEE come from the germline V gene. V lost 4 bases and J lost 2; bases outside the gene matches: 14. In regard to this clone: Its antigen remains unidentified.

Measured with immunoSEQ multiplex PCR; TCRdb has only the in-frame clones, and not every one. The sample lists under 40,000 clones; approximately 80% were seen once. Study results and limitations: Heterogeneity stays possible, as sequencing covered only one tumor region.

V and J are TRBV5-6 and TRBJ2-5; 10 bases are shared with TRBD1. This TCR was sampled from a male donor at least 60 years old with stage II squamous cell lung carcinoma. Sample: peripheral blood, taken before any cancer treatment. The CDR3 region is CASSLFSGTGVQQETQYF. CDR3 bases: TGTGCCAGCAGCCTATTCTCCGGGACAGGGGTTCAGCAAGAGACCCAGTACTTC.